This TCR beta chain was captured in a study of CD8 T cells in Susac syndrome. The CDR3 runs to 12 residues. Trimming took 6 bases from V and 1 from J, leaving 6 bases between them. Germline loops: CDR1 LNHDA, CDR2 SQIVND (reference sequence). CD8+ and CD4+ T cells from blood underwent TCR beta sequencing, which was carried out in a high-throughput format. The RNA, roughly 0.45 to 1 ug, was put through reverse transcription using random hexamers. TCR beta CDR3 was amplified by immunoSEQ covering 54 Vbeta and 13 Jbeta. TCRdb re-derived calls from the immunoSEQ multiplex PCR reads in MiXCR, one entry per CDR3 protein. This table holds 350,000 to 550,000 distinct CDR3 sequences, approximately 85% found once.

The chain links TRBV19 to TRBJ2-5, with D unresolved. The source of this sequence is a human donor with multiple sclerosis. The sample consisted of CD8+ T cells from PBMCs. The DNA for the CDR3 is TGTGCCAGTAGCTCGGTCCAAGAGACCCAGTACTTC. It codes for CASSSVQETQYF.